The 32 T cell receptor beta chains reported below all come from one sample, sequenced in a study of T cells in Graves' hyperthyroidism and ophthalmopathy. Template material for amplifying TCR beta CDR3 regions consisted of RNA transcripts. The study used the HTBI primer set for a first-round RT-PCR of the TCR CDR3. TCRdb reprocessed the multiplex PCR reads with MiXCR, giving one entry per CDR3 protein. The data contain 300,000 to 450,000 distinct CDR3 sequences, 17% of them seen just once; the ten biggest clones take up almost 35%. Sample: blood. These receptors all come from a woman in her thirties with Graves' hyperthyroidism that later progressed to Graves' ophthalmopathy.

The genes are TRBV6-5 and TRBJ2-1, with TRBD1 identical over 10 bases. This CDR3 has 15 residues. The junction had 8 bases not matched to a gene; V was cut back by 2 bases and J by 10 bases. Germline CDR1 MNHEY, CDR2 SVGAGI. CDR3 sequence reads: CASSYTRQGAGEQFF. In DNA, the CDR3 is TGTGCCAGCAGTTACACCAGACAGGGGGCAGGGGAGCAGTTCTTC.

In this sample, this clonotype turned up many times. The V and J genes are TRBV7-8 and TRBJ1-5; no clear D gene. The CDR3 contains 17 residues. Germline V gene lookup returns CDR1 SGHVS and CDR2 FQNEAQ. Trimming took 5 bases from V and 1 from J, leaving 18 bases between them. The CDR3 loop reads CASSPKSILESNQPQHF. The CDR3 DNA is TGTGCCAGCAGCCCTAAGTCCATATTGGAAAGCAATCAGCCCCAGCATTTT.

The V gene is TRBV6-5, the J gene TRBJ1-1, with 9 bases matching TRBD1. This CDR3 spans 15 amino acids. With 6 bases clipped from V and 0 bases from J, the junction kept 5 bases outside the gene matches. CDR1 and CDR2 (germline): MNHEY, SVGAGI. CDR3 coding DNA: TGTGCCAGCAGATTAACAGGGGGCCTGAACACTGAAGCTTTCTTT. Residues: CASRLTGGLNTEAFF.

The chain recombines TRBV18 with TRBJ2-2, with D unclear. V lost 0 bases and J lost 3, with 2 bases in between. CDR1 is KGHSH, CDR2 LQKENI, per germline. There are 13 residues in the CDR3. This CDR3 is CASSPPHTGELFF. The CDR3 bases are TGTGCCAGCTCACCACCCCACACCGGGGAGCTGTTTTTT.

V gene TRBV5-1 combines with J gene TRBJ2-5, with 7 bases identical to TRBD1. The CDR3 sequence is 14 residues long. Germline-derived CDR1 and CDR2 are SGHRS and YFSETQ. The V gene end was trimmed by 0 bases and the J gene end by 5 bases; junction bases not matched to a gene: 4. The CDR3 protein is CASSLETGSETQYF. The CDR3 nucleotides are TGCGCCAGCAGCTTGGAGACAGGGTCCGAGACCCAGTACTTC. The entire variable domain, with the rest obtained from reference TRBV5-1 and TRBJ2-5, is as follows: KAGVTQTPRYLIKTRGQQVTLSCSPISGHRSVSWYQQTPGQGLQFLFEYFSETQRNKGNFPGRFSGRQFSNSRSEMNVSTLELGDSALYLCASSLETGSETQYFGPGTRLLVL.

The rearrangement uses TRBV13 and TRBJ1-2; D perhaps matches TRBD1 (5 bases). The CDR3 extends over 16 amino acids. Germline V gives CDR1 PRHDT, CDR2 FYEKMQ (reference sequence). Deletions cut 7 bases from V and 2 bases from J, with 20 bases between. This chain's CDR3 is CASTSLEGNANYGYTF. CDR3 bases: TGTGCCAGCACCTCCCTAGAGGGGAACGCCAACTATGGCTACACCTTC.

This clonotype has ten or more counts. J is TRBJ2-7 and V is TRBV30, with D perhaps TRBD1 (5 bases). The length of the CDR3 is 13 residues. V shed 0 bases and J shed 9 bases, with 15 bases lying between them. Looked up from germline, CDR1 is GTSNPN and CDR2 is SVGIG (reference sequence). The CDR3 is CAWSVQAGQGQYF. CDR3 nucleotide sequence: TGTGCCTGGAGTGTACAGGCAGGGCAGGGGCAGTACTTC.

Ten or more counts support this clonotype. This sequence joins TRBV30 and TRBJ2-3, with D perhaps matching TRBD1 (5 bases). The CDR3 totals 14 residues. The V gene lost 3 bases and the J gene lost 4 bases, with 14 bases spanning the gap. Germline CDR1 and CDR2: GTSNPN and SVGIG (reference sequence). CDR3 residues: CAWSKGIVADTQYF. The CDR3 DNA is TGTGCCTGGAGCAAGGGGATTGTCGCAGATACGCAGTATTTT.

This clonotype was picked up many times. V and J are TRBV30 and TRBJ2-1, with TRBD2 matching 7 bases. CDR1 is GTSNPN and CDR2 is SVGIG in the germline V gene (reference sequence). After removal of 1 base from V and 5 bases from J, the junction contained 2 bases not matched to a gene. The CDR3 sequence is 13 residues long. The CDR3 loop reads CAWSGLADNEQFF. The CDR3 DNA is TGTGCCTGGAGTGGGCTAGCGGACAATGAGCAGTTCTTC.

This clonotype was seen a handful of times. This rearrangement joins TRBV4-1 to TRBJ1-4; D gene uncertain. The germline gives CDR1 MGHRA, CDR2 YSYEKL. This CDR3 contains 13 residues. The ends were cut back, 8 bases at V and 0 bases at J, with 7 bases in the middle. The CDR3 nucleotides are TGCGCCAGCCAGGACGCAACTAATGAAAAACTGTTTTTT. Its protein is CASQDATNEKLFF.

This clonotype was found once. The junction shows a germline mismatch at one end, possibly a read error. The V call is TRBV20-1, the J call TRBJ1-5; TRBD1 is a possible D gene (6 bases). The V gene's germline CDR1 is DFQATT and CDR2 SNEGSKA (reference sequence). The CDR3 contains 15 residues. The CDR3 bases are TGCAGTGCTAGCTCATGGGGGCAGGAAAGTCAGCCCCAGCGTTTT. It translates to CSASSWGQESQPQRF.

To note about this clonotype: A much bigger clone sits one base away, suggesting this may be a read error. J is TRBJ2-3 and V is TRBV20-1; D uncertain. The germline CDR1 and CDR2 sequences are DFQATT and SNEGSKA (reference sequence). This CDR3 has 14 residues. The CDR3 here is CRARDPLGKDTQYF. As DNA, the CDR3 is TGCAGAGCTAGAGATCCCCTAGGCAAAGATACGCAGTATTTT.

This clonotype was counted ten times or more. The chain couples TRBV9 to TRBJ2-7, with D hard to call. This CDR3 region has 14 residues. Deletions cut 2 bases from V and 0 bases from J, with 9 bases between. From germline, CDR1 is SGDLS and CDR2 YYNGEE. The CDR3, as DNA: TGTGCCAGCAGCGTCCAGGACCACTCCTACGAGCAGTACTTC. Translating it yields CASSVQDHSYEQYF.

This chain uses TRBV2 with TRBJ2-5; 12 bases align to TRBD1. V shed 7 bases and J 5 bases; nucleotides not matched to a gene: 8. Germline values: CDR1 SNHLY, CDR2 FYNNEI. The CDR3 consists of 15 residues. DNA of the CDR3: TGTGCCAGCACCCGGGACAGGGGGCTAGGTGAGACCCAGTACTTC. As protein: CASTRDRGLGETQYF.

This clonotype occurred many times. This chain joins TRBV30 and TRBJ2-7, with D uncertain. This CDR3 has 14 residues. Germline V gene lookup returns CDR1 GTSNPN and CDR2 SVGIG (reference sequence). Trimming pared 4 bases from V and 4 bases from J, leaving 17 bases between. CDR3 bases: TGTGCCTGGAAACACCCCCACTTTATGTACGAGCAGTACTTC. Protein product: CAWKHPHFMYEQYF.

The J gene is TRBJ2-1, the V gene TRBV11-3; D call uncertain. The CDR3 has 13 amino acids. Germline CDR1 SGHNT, CDR2 YENEEA. V was trimmed by 6 bases and J by 6 bases, leaving 12 bases between them. CDR3 bases: TGTGCCAGCAGTCAAAATCTCCCCAATGAGCAGTTCTTC. Translating gives CASSQNLPNEQFF.

This chain connects TRBV5-4 to TRBJ1-1; D remains unclear. The CDR3 is made up of 11 amino acids. Deletions cut 3 bases from V and 7 bases from J, with 7 bases between. Germline V gene data show CDR1 as SGHNT and CDR2 as YYREEE (reference sequence). The CDR3 reads CASSSKYEAFF. The CDR3, as DNA: TGTGCCAGCAGCTCCAAATATGAAGCTTTCTTT.

In its sample, this clonotype was seen many times. This chain uses TRBV10-2 with TRBJ2-1, with D unclear. This CDR3 has 13 residues. Germline V lookup: CDR1 WSHSY, CDR2 SAAADI. V was clipped by 0 bases and J by 13 bases, with 13 bases between them. CDR3 DNA: TGCGCCAGCAGTGAGTCGAGAGCCACCCACCAGTTCTTC. Its translation: CASSESRATHQFF.

The V call is TRBV19, the J call TRBJ2-1, with 9 bases lining up with TRBD2. The germline V gene encodes CDR1 LNHDA and CDR2 SQIVND (reference sequence). The CDR3 contains 14 residues. V lost 3 bases, J lost 5 bases, and 2 bases stayed unmatched. The DNA for the CDR3 is TGTGCCAGTAGTATTAGCGGGAGCCACAATGAGCAGTTCTTC. Its protein is CASSISGSHNEQFF. Full variable domain (outside the CDR3, taken from reference TRBV19 and TRBJ2-1): DGGITQSPKYLFRKEGQNVTLSCEQNLNHDAMYWYRQDPGQGLRLIYYSQIVNDFQKGDIAEGYSVSREKKESFPLTVTSAQKNPTAFYLCASSISGSHNEQFFGPGTRLTVL.

This clonotype was counted at least ten times. The rearrangement uses TRBV27 and TRBJ2-7; tentatively, D is TRBD2 (5 bases). V was pared by 5 bases and J by 3 bases, with 17 bases between. This CDR3 has 15 residues. Germline V gives CDR1 MNHEY, CDR2 SMNVEV (reference sequence). The CDR3 spells CASSQYAGTVYEQYF. The DNA for the CDR3 is TGTGCCAGCAGTCAATATGCGGGTACTGTCTACGAGCAGTACTTC.

This clonotype was seen more than once but under ten times. The rearrangement uses TRBV11-2 and TRBJ2-1; no clear D. CDR3 length equals 15 residues. Trimming took 9 bases from V and 5 from J, leaving 20 bases between them. From germline, CDR1 is SGHAT and CDR2 FQNNGV. The CDR3 nucleotides are TGTGCCAGTAAACTAAAATTGGGTACGAACAATGAGCAGTTCTTC. Its protein product is CASKLKLGTNNEQFF.

As regards this clonotype: At one end the junction does not follow the germline gene, possibly because of a read error. The chain has TRBV20-1 and TRBJ2-1; 8 bases align to TRBD2. Germline V gives CDR1 DFQATT, CDR2 SNEGSKA (reference sequence). The CDR3 contains 12 residues. CDR3 nucleotide sequence: TGTTCGCGGGGGGAGGGCCGAAATGAGCAGTTCTTC. This sequence encodes CSRGEGRNEQFF.

This chain links TRBV12-3 or TRBV12-4 with TRBJ1-1; D unclear. The ends were cut back, 7 bases at V and 4 bases at J, with 22 bases in the middle. This CDR3 comprises 16 residues. CDR3 residues: CASTATGKVLSTEAFF. CDR3 coding DNA: TGTGCCAGCACCGCGACCGGTAAAGTTTTAAGCACTGAAGCTTTCTTT.

This chain connects TRBV19 to TRBJ1-5; the D gene is possibly TRBD1 (6 bases). CDR3 length equals 15 residues. In germline, CDR1 is LNHDA, CDR2 SQIVND (reference sequence). V was cut by 3 bases and J by 3 bases, with 12 bases left in between. CDR3 in amino acids: CASSIQTGTNQPQHF. CDR3 DNA: TGTGCCAGTAGTATCCAAACAGGGACCAATCAGCCCCAGCATTTT.

This clonotype turned up a few times. The rearrangement uses TRBV10-1 and TRBJ2-2; TRBD2 aligns across 7 bases. The V gene end was trimmed by 0 bases and the J gene end by 0 bases; junction bases not matched to a gene: 1. The germline gives CDR1 WNHNN, CDR2 SYGVQD (reference sequence). CDR3 length: 16 amino acids. CDR3 DNA sequence: TGCGCCAGCAGTGAGTCTCGGGGGGCGAACACCGGGGAGCTGTTTTTT. Translated: CASSESRGANTGELFF.

This chain connects TRBV7-8 to TRBJ2-3; 7 positions match TRBD1. CDR1 is SGHVS and CDR2 is FQNEAQ in the germline V gene. J was trimmed by 2 bases and V by 5 bases; bases with no gene match: 10. The CDR3 loop spans 16 amino acids. CDR3 bases: TGTGCCAGCAGCCGAAGCATAGACAGGGTCACAGATACGCAGTATTTT. Amino acid sequence: CASSRSIDRVTDTQYF.

The sample holds a few counts of this clonotype. Here the CDR3 reads CASSRDGANYGYTF. CDR3 coding DNA: TGCGCCAGCAGCAGGGATGGAGCTAACTATGGCTACACCTTC. This rearrangement joins TRBV5-1 to TRBJ1-2, with D hard to call. V was pared by 4 bases and J by 0 bases, with 10 bases between. The germline gives CDR1 SGHRS, CDR2 YFSETQ. The CDR3 sequence is 14 residues long.

The rearrangement uses TRBV3-1 and TRBJ2-5; D is unclear. The CDR3 runs 14 residues. The V and J ends lost 0 bases and 2 bases respectively, with 7 bases between them. The V gene's germline CDR1 is LGHDT and CDR2 YNNKEL (reference sequence). The CDR3 sequence: CASSQDTAQETQYF. CDR3 bases: TGTGCCAGCAGCCAAGATACAGCACAAGAGACCCAGTACTTC.

This clonotype was observed at least ten times. The chain joins TRBV4-1 to TRBJ1-6, with D uncertain. Germline V gene data show CDR1 as MGHRA and CDR2 as YSYEKL. V dropped 5 bases and J dropped 7 bases, with 12 bases sitting between them. The CDR3 loop spans 14 amino acids. The CDR3: CASSAERANSPLHF. The CDR3 bases are TGCGCCAGCAGCGCGGAGAGGGCCAATTCACCCCTCCACTTT.

This clonotype was recorded once. The J gene is TRBJ1-2, the V gene TRBV6-5; D might be TRBD1 (6 bases). CDR3 length equals 13 residues. Deletions cut 2 bases from V and 7 bases from J, with 11 bases between. Germline values: CDR1 MNHEY, CDR2 SVGAGI. The CDR3 reads CASSYGGRRGYTF. Here the CDR3 DNA reads TGTGCCAGCAGTTACGGGGGGCGCCGTGGCTACACCTTC.

This clonotype was recorded many times. The J gene is TRBJ2-7, the V gene TRBV5-5; a weak D match, TRBD1 (6 bases). Germline values: CDR1 SGHKS, CDR2 YYEKEE (reference sequence). Deletions cut 5 bases from V and 2 bases from J, with 14 bases between. The CDR3 is 14 residues long. CDR3 in DNA: TGTGCCAGCAGTTACGACAGGAGTACCTACGAGCAGTACTTC. Translated, it gives CASSYDRSTYEQYF.

This clonotype was counted once. The chain uses TRBV28 and TRBJ2-3; D may match TRBD1 or TRBD2 (5 bases each). Trimming left V 5 bases short and J 8 bases short, with 14 bases between. Germline CDR1 MDHEN, CDR2 SYDVKM. The CDR3 length is 13 residues. CDR3 DNA: TGTGCCAGCAGTACCGGGACGGTGGGTACGCAGTATTTT. Its protein is CASSTGTVGTQYF.